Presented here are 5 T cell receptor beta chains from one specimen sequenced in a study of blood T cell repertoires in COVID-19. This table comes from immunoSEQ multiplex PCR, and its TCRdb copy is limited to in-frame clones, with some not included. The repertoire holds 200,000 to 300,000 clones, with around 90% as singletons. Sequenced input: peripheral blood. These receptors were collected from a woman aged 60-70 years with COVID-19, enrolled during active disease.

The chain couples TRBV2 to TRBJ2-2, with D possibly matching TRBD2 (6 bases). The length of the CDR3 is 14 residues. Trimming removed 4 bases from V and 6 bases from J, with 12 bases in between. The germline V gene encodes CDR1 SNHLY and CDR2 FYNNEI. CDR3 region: CASSALAMSGELFF. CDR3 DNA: TGTGCCAGCAGTGCTCTAGCGATGTCCGGGGAGCTGTTTTTT.

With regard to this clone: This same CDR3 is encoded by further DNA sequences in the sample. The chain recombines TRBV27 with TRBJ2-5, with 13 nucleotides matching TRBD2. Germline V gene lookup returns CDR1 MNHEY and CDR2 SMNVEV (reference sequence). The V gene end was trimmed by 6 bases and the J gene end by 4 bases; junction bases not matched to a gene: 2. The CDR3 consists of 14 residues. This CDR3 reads CASRGLAGAETQYF. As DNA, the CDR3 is TGTGCCAGCAGAGGACTAGCGGGAGCAGAGACCCAGTACTTC.

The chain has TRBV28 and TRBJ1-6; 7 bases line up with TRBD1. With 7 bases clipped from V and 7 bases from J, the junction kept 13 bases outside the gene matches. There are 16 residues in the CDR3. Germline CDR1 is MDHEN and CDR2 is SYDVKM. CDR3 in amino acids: CASMTWTGFSNSPLHF. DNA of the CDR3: TGTGCCAGCATGACGTGGACAGGCTTCTCCAATTCACCCCTCCACTTT.

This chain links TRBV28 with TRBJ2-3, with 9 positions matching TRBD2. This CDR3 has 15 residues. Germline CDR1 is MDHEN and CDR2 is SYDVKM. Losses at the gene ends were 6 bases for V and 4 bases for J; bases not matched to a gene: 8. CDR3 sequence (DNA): TGTGCCAGCAGAGAGACTAGCGGCTCTTCAGATACGCAGTATTTT. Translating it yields CASRETSGSSDTQYF.

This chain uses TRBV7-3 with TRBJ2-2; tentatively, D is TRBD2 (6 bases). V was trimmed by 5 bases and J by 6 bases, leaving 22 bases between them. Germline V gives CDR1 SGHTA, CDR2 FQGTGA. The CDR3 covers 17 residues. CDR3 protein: CASSAQSVTSSAGELFF. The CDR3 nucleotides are TGTGCCAGCAGCGCCCAGAGTGTGACTAGTAGCGCCGGGGAGCTGTTTTTT.